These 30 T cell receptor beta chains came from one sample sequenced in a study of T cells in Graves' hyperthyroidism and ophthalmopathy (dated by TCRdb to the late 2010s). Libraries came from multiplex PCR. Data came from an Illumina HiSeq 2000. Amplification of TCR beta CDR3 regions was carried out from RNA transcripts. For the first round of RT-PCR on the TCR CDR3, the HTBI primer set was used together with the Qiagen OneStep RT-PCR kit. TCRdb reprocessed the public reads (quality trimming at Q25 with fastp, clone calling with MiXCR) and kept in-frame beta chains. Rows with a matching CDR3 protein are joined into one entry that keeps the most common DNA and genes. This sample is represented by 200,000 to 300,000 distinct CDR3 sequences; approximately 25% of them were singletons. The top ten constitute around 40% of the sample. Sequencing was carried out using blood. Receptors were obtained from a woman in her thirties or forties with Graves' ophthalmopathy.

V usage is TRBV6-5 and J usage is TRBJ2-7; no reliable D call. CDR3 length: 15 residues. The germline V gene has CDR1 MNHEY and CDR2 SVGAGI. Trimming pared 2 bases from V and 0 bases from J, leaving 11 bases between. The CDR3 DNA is TGTGCCAGCAGTTACGGAACGGGCATCTCCTACGAGCAGTACTTC. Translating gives CASSYGTGISYEQYF.

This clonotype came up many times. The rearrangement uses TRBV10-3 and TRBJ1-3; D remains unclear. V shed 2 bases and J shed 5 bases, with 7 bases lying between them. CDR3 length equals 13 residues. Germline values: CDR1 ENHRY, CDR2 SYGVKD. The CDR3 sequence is CAISETERNTIYF. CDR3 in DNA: TGTGCCATCAGTGAGACCGAGAGAAACACCATATATTTT.

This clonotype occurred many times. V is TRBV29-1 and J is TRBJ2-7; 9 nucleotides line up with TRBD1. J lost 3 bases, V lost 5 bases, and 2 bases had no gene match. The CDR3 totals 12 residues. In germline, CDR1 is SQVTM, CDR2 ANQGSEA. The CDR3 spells CSVKTGGYEQYF. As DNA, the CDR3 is TGCAGCGTTAAGACAGGGGGCTACGAGCAGTACTTC.

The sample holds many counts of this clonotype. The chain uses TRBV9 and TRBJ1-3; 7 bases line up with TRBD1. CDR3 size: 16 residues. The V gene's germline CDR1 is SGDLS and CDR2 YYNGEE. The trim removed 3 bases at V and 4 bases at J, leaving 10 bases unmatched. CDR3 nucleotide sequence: TGTGCCAGCAGCGCAGATCTCCGGACAGGCGGAAACACCATATATTTT. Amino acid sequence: CASSADLRTGGNTIYF. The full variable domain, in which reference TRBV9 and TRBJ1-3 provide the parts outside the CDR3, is DSGVTQTPKHLITATGQRVTLRCSPRSGDLSVYWYQQSLDQGLQFLIQYYNGEERAKGNILERFSAQQFPDLHSELNLSSLELGDSALYFCASSADLRTGGNTIYFGEGSWLTVV.

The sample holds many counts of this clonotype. The CDR3 here is CSVVTGMLVNTEAFF. The CDR3 DNA sequence: TGCAGCGTTGTGACAGGGATGCTAGTGAACACTGAAGCTTTCTTT. The V and J genes are TRBV29-1 and TRBJ1-1; 7 bases line up with TRBD1. After removal of 4 bases from V and 0 bases from J, the junction contained 8 bases not matched to a gene. Germline V lookup: CDR1 SQVTM, CDR2 ANQGSEA. CDR3 size: 15 residues.

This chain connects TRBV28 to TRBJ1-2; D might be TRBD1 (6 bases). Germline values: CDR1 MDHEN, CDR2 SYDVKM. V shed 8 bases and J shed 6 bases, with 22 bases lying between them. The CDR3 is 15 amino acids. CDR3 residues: CASEREVGALNGYTF. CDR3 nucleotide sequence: TGTGCCAGCGAACGGGAGGTGGGGGCGCTGAATGGCTACACCTTC.

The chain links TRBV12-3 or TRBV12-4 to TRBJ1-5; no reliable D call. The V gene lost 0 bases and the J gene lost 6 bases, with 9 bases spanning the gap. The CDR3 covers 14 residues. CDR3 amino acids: CASSLAIGVQPQHF. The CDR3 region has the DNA TGTGCCAGCAGTTTAGCGATTGGAGTTCAGCCCCAGCATTTT.

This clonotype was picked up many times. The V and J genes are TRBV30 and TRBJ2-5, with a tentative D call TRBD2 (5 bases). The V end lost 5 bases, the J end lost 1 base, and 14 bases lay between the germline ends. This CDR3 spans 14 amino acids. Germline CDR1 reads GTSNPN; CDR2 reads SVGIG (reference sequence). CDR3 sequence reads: CAWGTGGSQETQYF. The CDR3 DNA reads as TGTGCCTGGGGAACGGGCGGGTCCCAAGAGACCCAGTACTTC.

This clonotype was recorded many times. The CDR3 protein is CASRVGTSPSYEQYF. DNA for the CDR3: TGCGCCAGCAGGGTCGGGACTTCGCCCTCCTACGAGCAGTACTTC. The chain has TRBV5-1 and TRBJ2-7; D may be TRBD2 (6 bases). CDR3 size: 15 residues. In germline, CDR1 is SGHRS, CDR2 YFSETQ. The V and J ends lost 5 bases and 0 bases respectively, with 15 bases between them. The complete variable domain, with remaining parts taken from reference TRBV5-1 and TRBJ2-7, reads KAGVTQTPRYLIKTRGQQVTLSCSPISGHRSVSWYQQTPGQGLQFLFEYFSETQRNKGNFPGRFSGRQFSNSRSEMNVSTLELGDSALYLCASRVGTSPSYEQYFGPGTRLTVT.

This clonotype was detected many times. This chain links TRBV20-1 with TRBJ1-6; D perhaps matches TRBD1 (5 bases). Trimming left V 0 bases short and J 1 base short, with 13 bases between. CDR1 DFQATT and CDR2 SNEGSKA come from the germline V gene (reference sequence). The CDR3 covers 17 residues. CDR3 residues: CSAREEVRGSYNSPLHF. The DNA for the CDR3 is TGCAGTGCTAGAGAGGAAGTTCGGGGGTCCTATAATTCACCCCTCCACTTT.

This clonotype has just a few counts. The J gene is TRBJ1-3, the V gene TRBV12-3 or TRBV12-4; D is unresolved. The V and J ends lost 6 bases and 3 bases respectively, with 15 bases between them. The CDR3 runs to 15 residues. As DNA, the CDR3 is TGTGCCAGCAGGGGCGGAGGTATGGTTGGAAACACCATATATTTT. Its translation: CASRGGGMVGNTIYF.

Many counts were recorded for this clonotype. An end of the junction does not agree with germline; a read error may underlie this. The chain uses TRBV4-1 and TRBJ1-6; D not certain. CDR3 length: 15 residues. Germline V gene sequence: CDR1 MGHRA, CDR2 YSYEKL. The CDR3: CASNQRPSYNSPLHF. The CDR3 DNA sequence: TGCGCCAGCAACCAACGGCCCTCCTATAATTCACCCCTCCACTTT.

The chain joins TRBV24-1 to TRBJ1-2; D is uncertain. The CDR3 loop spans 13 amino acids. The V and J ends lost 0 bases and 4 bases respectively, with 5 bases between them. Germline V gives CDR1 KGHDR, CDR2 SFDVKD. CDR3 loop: CATSDLNSYGYTF. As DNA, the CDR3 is TGTGCCACCAGTGATTTGAACTCCTATGGCTACACCTTC.

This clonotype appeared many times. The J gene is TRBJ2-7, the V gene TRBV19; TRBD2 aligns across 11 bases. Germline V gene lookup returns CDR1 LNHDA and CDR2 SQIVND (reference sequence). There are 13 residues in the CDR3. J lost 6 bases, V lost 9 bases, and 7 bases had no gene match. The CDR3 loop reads CASTLAGDREQYF. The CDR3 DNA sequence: TGTGCCAGCACACTAGCGGGAGACCGCGAGCAGTACTTC.

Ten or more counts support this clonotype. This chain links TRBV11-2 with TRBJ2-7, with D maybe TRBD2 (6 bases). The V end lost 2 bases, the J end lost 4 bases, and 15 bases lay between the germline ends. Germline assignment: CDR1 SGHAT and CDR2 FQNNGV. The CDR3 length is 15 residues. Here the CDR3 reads CASSLSGAGGYEQYF. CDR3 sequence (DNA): TGTGCCAGCAGCTTAAGCGGCGCCGGAGGGTACGAGCAGTACTTC.

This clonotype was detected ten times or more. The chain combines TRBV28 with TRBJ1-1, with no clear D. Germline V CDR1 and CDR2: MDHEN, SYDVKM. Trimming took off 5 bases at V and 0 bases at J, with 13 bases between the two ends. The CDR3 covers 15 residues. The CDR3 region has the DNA TGTGCCAGCAGTCCTTTACGGGGAATGAACACTGAAGCTTTCTTT. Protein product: CASSPLRGMNTEAFF. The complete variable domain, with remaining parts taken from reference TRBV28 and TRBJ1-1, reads DVKVTQSSRYLVKRTGEKVFLECVQDMDHENMFWYRQDPGLGLRLIYFSYDVKMKEKGDIPEGYSVSREKKERFSLILESASTNQTSMYLCASSPLRGMNTEAFFGQGTRLTVV.

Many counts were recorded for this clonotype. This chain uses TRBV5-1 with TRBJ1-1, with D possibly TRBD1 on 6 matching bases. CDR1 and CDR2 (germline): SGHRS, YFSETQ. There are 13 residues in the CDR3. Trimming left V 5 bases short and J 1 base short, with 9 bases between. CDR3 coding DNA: TGCGCCAGCAGACTGGACAGGAACACTGAAGCTTTCTTT. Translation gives CASRLDRNTEAFF.

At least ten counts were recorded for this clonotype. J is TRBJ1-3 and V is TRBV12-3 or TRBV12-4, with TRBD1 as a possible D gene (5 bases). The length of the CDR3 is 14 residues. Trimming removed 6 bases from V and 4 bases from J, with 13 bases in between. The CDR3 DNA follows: TGTGCCAGCAGCCAAACAGGCGACGGAAACACCATATATTTT. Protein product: CASSQTGDGNTIYF.

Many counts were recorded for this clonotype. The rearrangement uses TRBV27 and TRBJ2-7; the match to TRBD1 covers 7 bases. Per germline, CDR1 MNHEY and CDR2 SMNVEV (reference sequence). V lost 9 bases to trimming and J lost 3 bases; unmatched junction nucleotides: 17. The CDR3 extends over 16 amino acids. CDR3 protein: CARKIRDSRKRYEQYF. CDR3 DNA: TGTGCCAGGAAGATACGGGACAGTCGAAAACGCTACGAGCAGTACTTC.

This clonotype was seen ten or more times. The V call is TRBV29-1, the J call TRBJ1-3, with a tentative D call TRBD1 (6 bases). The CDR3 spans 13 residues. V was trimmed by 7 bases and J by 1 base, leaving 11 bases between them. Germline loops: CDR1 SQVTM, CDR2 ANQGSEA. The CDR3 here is CSAQQGSGNTIYF. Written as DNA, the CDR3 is TGCAGCGCCCAACAGGGATCTGGAAACACCATATATTTT.

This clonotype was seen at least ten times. CDR3 in DNA: TGTGCCAGCAGTTTAAGGGCAGGGTTGAACACTGAAGCTTTCTTT. Translating it yields CASSLRAGLNTEAFF. The V gene is TRBV12-3 or TRBV12-4, the J gene TRBJ1-1, with D tentatively TRBD1 (5 bases). The ends were cut back, 2 bases at V and 0 bases at J, with 10 bases in the middle. The CDR3 is 15 residues long.

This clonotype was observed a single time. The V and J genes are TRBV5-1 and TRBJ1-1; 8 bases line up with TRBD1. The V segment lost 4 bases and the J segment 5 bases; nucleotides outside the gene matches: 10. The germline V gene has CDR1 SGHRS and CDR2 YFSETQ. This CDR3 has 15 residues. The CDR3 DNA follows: TGCGCCAGCAGCCTCGCAGGGGGCCGGGGGACTGAAGCTTTCTTT. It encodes CASSLAGGRGTEAFF.

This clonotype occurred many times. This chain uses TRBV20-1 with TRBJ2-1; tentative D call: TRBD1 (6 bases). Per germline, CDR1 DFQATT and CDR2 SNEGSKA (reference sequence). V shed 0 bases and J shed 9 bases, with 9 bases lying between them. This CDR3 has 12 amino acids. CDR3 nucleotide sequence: TGCAGTGCTAGAGATGAGGGGGTTGAGCAGTTCTTC. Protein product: CSARDEGVEQFF.

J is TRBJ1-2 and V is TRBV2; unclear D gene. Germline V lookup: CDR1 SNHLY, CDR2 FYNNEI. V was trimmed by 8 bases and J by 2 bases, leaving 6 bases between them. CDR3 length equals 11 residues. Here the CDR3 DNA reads TGTGCCAGCGGGGTAAACTATGGCTACACCTTC. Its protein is CASGVNYGYTF.

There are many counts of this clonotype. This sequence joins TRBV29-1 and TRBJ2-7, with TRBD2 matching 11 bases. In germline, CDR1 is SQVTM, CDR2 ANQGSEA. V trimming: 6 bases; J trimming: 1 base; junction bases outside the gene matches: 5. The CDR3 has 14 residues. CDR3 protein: CSVATSGRSYEQYF. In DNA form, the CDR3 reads TGCAGCGTGGCTACTAGCGGGAGATCCTACGAGCAGTACTTC.

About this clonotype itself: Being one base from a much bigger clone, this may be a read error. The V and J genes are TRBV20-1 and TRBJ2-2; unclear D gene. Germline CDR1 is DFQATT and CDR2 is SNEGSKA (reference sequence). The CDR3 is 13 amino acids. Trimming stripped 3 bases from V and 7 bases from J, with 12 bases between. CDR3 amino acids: CSASLTWNGELFF. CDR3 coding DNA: TGCAGTGCTAGCCTGACATGGAACGGGGAGCTGTTTTTT.

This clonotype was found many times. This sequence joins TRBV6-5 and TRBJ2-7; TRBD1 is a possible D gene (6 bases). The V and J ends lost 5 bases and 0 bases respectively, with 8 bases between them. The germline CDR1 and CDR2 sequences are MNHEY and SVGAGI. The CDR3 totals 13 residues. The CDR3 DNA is TGTGCCAGCAGTCGGGACAACTCCTACGAGCAGTACTTC. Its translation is CASSRDNSYEQYF.

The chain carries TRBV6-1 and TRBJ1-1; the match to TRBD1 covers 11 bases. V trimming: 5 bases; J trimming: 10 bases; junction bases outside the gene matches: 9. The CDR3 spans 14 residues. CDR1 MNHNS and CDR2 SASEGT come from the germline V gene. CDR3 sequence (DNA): TGTGCCAGCAGTAGGGGACAGGGGGGCGAATTAGCTTTCTTT. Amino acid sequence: CASSRGQGGELAFF.

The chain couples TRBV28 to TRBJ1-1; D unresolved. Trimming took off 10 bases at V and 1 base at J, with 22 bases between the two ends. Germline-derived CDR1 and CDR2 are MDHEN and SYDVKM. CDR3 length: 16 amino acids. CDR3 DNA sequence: TGTGCCACCCAACTAATCGGGATTAATACGAACACTGAAGCTTTCTTT. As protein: CATQLIGINTNTEAFF.

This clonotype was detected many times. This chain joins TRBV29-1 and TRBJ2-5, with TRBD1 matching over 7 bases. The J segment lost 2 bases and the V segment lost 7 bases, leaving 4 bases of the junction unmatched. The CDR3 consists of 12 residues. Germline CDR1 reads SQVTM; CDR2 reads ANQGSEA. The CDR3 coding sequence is TGCAGCGCCCGACAGGGTCAAGAGACCCAGTACTTC. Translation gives CSARQGQETQYF.